The clone carrying this TCR beta chain appeared once. Antigen specificity is unknown. This CDR3 is built from 15 residues. CDR1 is SEHNR, CDR2 FQNEAQ, per germline (reference sequence). V was pared by 0 bases and J by 2 bases, with 7 bases between. The data were obtained in a study of shared clonotypes between healthy human individuals. Looking at the study overall: Donors were two women and a few men aged 18 to 49. Overall study results and limits: In the sorted subsets, rarefaction showed sequencing was incomplete despite large depth.

Naive CD8 isolation took CD45RO-negative cells positively selected for CCR7 and excluded terminally differentiated effector memory CD45RA+ cells. Sequenced by immunoSEQ multiplex PCR; TCRdb stores in-frame clones only, minus some. The repertoire consists of roughly 1,800,000 clones, with about 95% occurring once and the leading ten covering 1.2%. The TCR sequence derives from a man aged 18 to 29 in good health. V and J are TRBV7-9 and TRBJ1-4, with D maybe TRBD1 (6 bases). Sequenced sample: naive CD8+ T cells sorted from blood. The chain's CDR3 is CASSLAQGTNEKLFF. The CDR3 coding sequence is TGTGCCAGCAGCTTAGCTCAGGGGACTAATGAAAAACTGTTTTTT.